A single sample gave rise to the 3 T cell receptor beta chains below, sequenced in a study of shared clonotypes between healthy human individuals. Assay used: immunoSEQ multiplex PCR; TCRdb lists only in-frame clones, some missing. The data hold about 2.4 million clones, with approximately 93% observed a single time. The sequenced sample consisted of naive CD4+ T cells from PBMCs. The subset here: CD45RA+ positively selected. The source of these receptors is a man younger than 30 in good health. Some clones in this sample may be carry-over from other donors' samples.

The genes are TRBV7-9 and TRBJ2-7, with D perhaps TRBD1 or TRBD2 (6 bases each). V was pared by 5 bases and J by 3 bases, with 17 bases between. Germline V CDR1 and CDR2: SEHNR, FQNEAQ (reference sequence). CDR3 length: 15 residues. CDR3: CASSPLGGRIYEQYF. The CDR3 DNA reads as TGTGCCAGCAGCCCTCTGGGGGGCAGAATCTACGAGCAGTACTTC.

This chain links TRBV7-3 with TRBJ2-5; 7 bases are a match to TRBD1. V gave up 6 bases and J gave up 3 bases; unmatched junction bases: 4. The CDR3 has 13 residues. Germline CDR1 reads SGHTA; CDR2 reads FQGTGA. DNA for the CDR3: TGTGCCAGCAGTTGGGACAGAGAAGAGACCCAGTACTTC. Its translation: CASSWDREETQYF.

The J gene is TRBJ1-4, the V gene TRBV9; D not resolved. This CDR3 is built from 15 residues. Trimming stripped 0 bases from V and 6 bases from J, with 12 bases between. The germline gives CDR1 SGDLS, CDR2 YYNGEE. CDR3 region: CASSVGIEGHEKLFF. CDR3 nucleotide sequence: TGTGCCAGCAGCGTAGGAATAGAGGGTCATGAAAAACTGTTTTTT.